This T cell receptor beta chain was sequenced for a study of blood T cells in healthy people across ages. Study results and limitations: As naive T cell percentage varied, TCR beta diversity correlated strongly with it.

This CDR3 comprises 12 residues. The germline V gene has CDR1 SGDLS and CDR2 YYNGEE. Trimming stripped 0 bases from V and 4 bases from J, with 4 bases between. This clonotype was recorded many times. Antigen: not known. Each donor was a healthy Caucasian individual from Russia, aged roughly 6 to 95. Next came a second PCR, run for roughly 7 to 12 cycles, which used a sample-barcoded 5' primer along with a J-beta primer mix. Each CDR3 protein is one row after TCRdb ran MiXCR on the 5' RACE reads. The repertoire includes about 650,000 distinct CDR3 sequences, roughly 32% of them detected once, and approximately 15% sits in the top ten.

The TCR was taken from a woman aged 80 or over in good health. J is TRBJ2-5 and V is TRBV9, with no clear D. Sequenced sample: blood. CDR3 residues: CASSVGPETQYF. The DNA of the CDR3 is TGTGCCAGCAGCGTAGGACCAGAGACCCAGTACTTC.